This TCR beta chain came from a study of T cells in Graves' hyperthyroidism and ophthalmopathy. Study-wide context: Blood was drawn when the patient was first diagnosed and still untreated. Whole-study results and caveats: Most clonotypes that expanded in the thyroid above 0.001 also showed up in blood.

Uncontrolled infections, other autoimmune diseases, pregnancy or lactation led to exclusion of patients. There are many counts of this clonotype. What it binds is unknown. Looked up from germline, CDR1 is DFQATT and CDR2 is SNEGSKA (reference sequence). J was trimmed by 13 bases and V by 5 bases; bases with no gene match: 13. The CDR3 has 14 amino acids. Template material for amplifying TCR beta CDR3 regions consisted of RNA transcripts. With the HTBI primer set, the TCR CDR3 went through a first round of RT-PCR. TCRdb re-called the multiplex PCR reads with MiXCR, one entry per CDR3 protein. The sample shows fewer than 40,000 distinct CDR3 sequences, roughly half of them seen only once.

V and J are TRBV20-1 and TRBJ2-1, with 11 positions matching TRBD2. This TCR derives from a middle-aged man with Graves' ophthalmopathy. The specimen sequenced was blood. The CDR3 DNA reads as TGCAGTGCTCAGTATCGGGCTAGCGGGAGGCATCAGTTCTTC. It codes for CSAQYRASGRHQFF.